The clone carrying this T cell receptor (beta chain) turned up a few times. The sample belongs to a study of T cell repertoires in cytomegalovirus infection. Study at large: Both a matching HLA type and CMV infection were indicated by public TCR beta signatures.

The CDR3 is 12 amino acids. V was pared by 6 bases and J by 0 bases, with 5 bases between. From germline, CDR1 is MNHEY and CDR2 SVGEGT. TCRdb itself ran the reads through MiXCR, one entry per CDR3 protein. The table has 400,000 or so distinct CDR3 sequences, 30% to 40% seen once. The genes are TRBV6-2 or TRBV6-3 and TRBJ1-1; D call uncertain. This TCR was recovered from a human donor in good health (CMV status not recorded). Some clones in this sample may be carry-over from other donors' samples. Specimen: PBMCs. CDR3 loop: CASSQMNTEAFF. CDR3 nucleotide sequence: TGTGCCAGCAGCCAGATGAACACTGAAGCTTTCTTT.